What follows describes a single T cell receptor beta chain. The CDR3 sequence is 12 residues long. The V and J ends lost 7 bases and 10 bases respectively, with 14 bases between them. Germline V lookup: CDR1 LNHDA, CDR2 SQIVND (reference sequence). This sample stems from a study of blood T cell repertoires in COVID-19. Study at large: PBMCs, B-cell-depleted T cells, or T cells provided the cDNA or gDNA that made up the material.

Per the original data handling: Scientists estimated how many nucleated cells there were by amplifying reference gene primers. Libraries were prepared by immunoSEQ multiplex PCR; TCRdb keeps only in-frame clonotypes and omits some of them. V and J calls and clone size come straight from that table; D and trimming were deduced from the DNA. The table lists about 100,000 clones, around 85% of them singletons. The TCR sequence derives from a human donor in a cohort sampled during active COVID-19. The chain couples TRBV19 to TRBJ2-1; the D gene is possibly TRBD2 (6 bases). Specimen: peripheral blood. CDR3 amino acids: CASTKGLAEQFF. CDR3 bases: TGTGCCAGTACAAAGGGGCTAGCGGAGCAGTTCTTC.